Following are 8 T cell receptor beta chains from one sample sequenced in a study of STAT3 mutations in large granular lymphocyte leukemia (dated by TCRdb to 2018 to 2020). Their specific antigens are unknown. The library was made by the immunoSEQ multiplex PCR assay. TCRdb limited this immuneACCESS table to in-frame rearrangements with V and J called. A share of clones is missing; checked studies link under half to unresolved V genes, and the rest is unexplained. For this sample the table gives several thousand clones, of which approximately 88% were detected only once. The top ten clones comprise roughly 84% of the sample. What the authors observed across the whole study: Every T-LGLL patient showed at least one immunodominant TCRbeta clonotype, and about half showed multiple immunodominant subclonotypes.

The sequenced material came from peripheral blood mononuclear cells. These receptors were taken from an older man with T-cell large granular lymphocyte leukemia. Some clones in this sample may be carry-over from other donors' samples. The age is the age at diagnosis.

V and J are TRBV18 and TRBJ2-7; D is possibly TRBD1 (5 bases). Per germline, CDR1 KGHSH and CDR2 LQKENI. The V end lost 2 bases, the J end lost 6 bases, and 20 bases lay between the germline ends. The CDR3 consists of 16 residues. CDR3 sequence reads: CASSPIGDAGLFEQYF. DNA for the CDR3: TGTGCCAGCTCACCAATTGGGGATGCAGGGCTCTTCGAGCAGTACTTC.

The chain is built from TRBV7-9 and TRBJ1-6; maybe TRBD1 (6 bases). The CDR3 runs to 14 residues. CDR1 SEHNR and CDR2 FQNEAQ come from the germline V gene (reference sequence). V dropped 4 bases and J dropped 8 bases, with 12 bases sitting between them. In nucleotides, the CDR3 is TGTGCCAGCAGCTCGGACAGCTCGGATTCACCCCTCCACTTT. It encodes CASSSDSSDSPLHF.

The chain carries TRBV7-2 and TRBJ2-3; D gene ambiguous. Trimming pared 5 bases from V and 6 bases from J, leaving 15 bases between. The CDR3 has 14 residues. Germline loops: CDR1 SGHTA, CDR2 FQGNSA. The CDR3 nucleotides are TGTGCCAGCAGCCCCGGACGGCAGTCGGATACGCAGTATTTT. This gives the protein CASSPGRQSDTQYF.

The rearrangement joins TRBV27 to TRBJ1-4, with D unclear. V shed 4 bases and J shed 7 bases, with 13 bases lying between them. This CDR3 has 14 amino acids. Germline V gives CDR1 MNHEY, CDR2 SMNVEV (reference sequence). The CDR3 loop is CASSSNSEGEKLFF. The CDR3 bases are TGTGCCAGCAGTTCCAATTCCGAGGGTGAAAAACTGTTTTTT.

The CDR3 loop reads CASSSNSGGAKFF. In nucleotides, the CDR3 is TGTGCCAGCAGCTCCAATTCAGGGGGCGCAAAGTTCTTC. This chain joins TRBV7-2 and TRBJ2-1; 8 nucleotides align to TRBD1. The CDR3 is 13 residues long. With 4 bases clipped from V and 14 bases from J, the junction kept 10 bases outside the gene matches. Germline loops: CDR1 SGHTA, CDR2 FQGNSA.

The chain uses TRBV5-1 and TRBJ2-5; no reliable D call. Trimming cost V 4 bases and J 1 base, with 17 bases left between them. The CDR3 extends over 16 amino acids. Germline V gene data show CDR1 as SGHRS and CDR2 as YFSETQ. The CDR3 nucleotides read TGCGCCAGCAGCCCTATAGGGTTTGGGGTCCAAGAGACCCAGTACTTC. Protein product: CASSPIGFGVQETQYF.

This chain connects TRBV5-1 to TRBJ2-5; 8 positions match TRBD2. V lost 2 bases and J lost 0; bases outside the gene matches: 0. Germline V gene data show CDR1 as SGHRS and CDR2 as YFSETQ. This CDR3 is built from 14 residues. The chain's CDR3 is CASSFSGNQETQYF. The CDR3 region has the DNA TGCGCCAGCAGCTTTAGCGGGAACCAAGAGACCCAGTACTTC.

This clone has only a few counts. The rearrangement joins TRBV2 to TRBJ2-7, with D tentatively TRBD1 or TRBD2 (5 bases each). Trimming took off 6 bases at V and 3 bases at J, with 21 bases between the two ends. The germline V gene encodes CDR1 SNHLY and CDR2 FYNNEI. The CDR3 spans 16 residues. Here the CDR3 DNA reads TGTGCCAGCAGGGGAAGAGCGCAGCTGGGGGACTACGAGCAGTACTTC. Protein sequence: CASRGRAQLGDYEQYF.